This TCR beta chain originates from a study of post-analysis software for immune sequencing data. There are a few counts of this clonotype. Antigen unknown. The junction had 8 bases not matched to a gene; V was cut back by 6 bases and J by 7 bases. The length of the CDR3 is 14 residues. Unique molecular identifiers were built into the TCR beta cDNA libraries. In TCRdb, the PCR reads were re-called with MiXCR into one record per CDR3 protein. This sample has about 820,000 distinct CDR3 sequences, with roughly 58% found just once. Findings of the study overall: Those with multiple sclerosis, the patient group, showed significantly lower normalized Chao1 diversity than controls. TRBV5-6, TRBV5-1 and TRBV20-1 were among about 5 TRBV segments more frequent in patients than controls.

The receptor's source is a girl between 10 and 17 years old with multiple sclerosis. Sequenced sample: blood. This rearrangement joins TRBV12-3 or TRBV12-4 to TRBJ2-4; 8 bases line up with TRBD2. The CDR3 loop reads CASSPGLVGNIQYF. CDR3 nucleotide sequence: TGTGCCAGCAGCCCGGGACTAGTAGGCAACATTCAGTACTTC.